The TCR beta chain under discussion was sequenced for a study of graft-versus-host responses after intestinal transplantation. At the level of the study: Multivisceral, liver-intestinal, or isolated intestinal transplants were received by the recipients. Tacrolimus and steroids were given for 3 to 4 years to all recipients after anti-thymocyte globulin induction.

Using immunoSEQ multiplex PCR, the repertoire was profiled, and TCRdb retains in-frame clones only, with some absent. The data show approximately 100,000 clones, approximately 87% seen once. The sample holds one count of this clone. Its antigen remains unknown. V shed 8 bases and J shed 5 bases, with 9 bases lying between them. Germline V gene data show CDR1 as ENHRY and CDR2 as SYGVKD. CDR3 length: 11 amino acids. The receptor's source is a human donor who received an intestinal transplant. The sample consisted of unstimulated CD4+ T cells sorted from spleen or lymph node cells, taken before intestinal transplant. The J gene is TRBJ1-2, the V gene TRBV10-3, with a possible D match to TRBD1 (5 bases). The CDR3 DNA is TGTGCCATCTCGGGGGAGTATGGCTACACCTTC. This gives the protein CAISGEYGYTF.